This is a list of T cell receptor beta chains from one sample in a study of blood T cell repertoires in COVID-19. Profiling relied on immunoSEQ multiplex PCR, and the TCRdb table lists in-frame clones only, not all of them. This sample yields more than 300,000 clones, of which 90% are seen a single time; about 4% belongs to the top ten. Input material: PBMCs or T cells enriched from blood (not recorded which). The receptor set was obtained from a woman between 25 and 40 years old who had been exposed to COVID-19. Both conserved end residues are part of each CDR3. A D gene is named only where the DNA matches it firmly. Expanded clones get a size class; other rows say once, few or many, or leave the size out.

j_call: TRBJ2-1
d_call: TRBD2
v_call: TRBV5-1
clone_size: -
cdr3_nt: TGCGCCAGCAGCTTGGTGGCTAGCGGGGGCTACAATGAGCAGTTCTTC
cdr3_aa: CASSLVASGGYNEQFF

j_call: TRBJ1-5
d_call: -
v_call: TRBV30
clone_size: -
cdr3_nt: TGTGCCTGGAGTGTTCGGGAGAATCAGCCCCAGCATTTT
cdr3_aa: CAWSVRENQPQHF

j_call: TRBJ2-5
d_call: TRBD2
v_call: TRBV7-6
clone_size: -
cdr3_nt: TGTGCCAGCAGCTTAGGGACTAGCGGACTTCAAGAGACCCAGTACTTC
cdr3_aa: CASSLGTSGLQETQYF

j_call: TRBJ1-2
d_call: TRBD1
v_call: TRBV28
clone_size: -
cdr3_nt: TGTGCCAGCAGCCATCCGGGACAGGGGTTCTATGGCTACACCTTC
cdr3_aa: CASSHPGQGFYGYTF

j_call: TRBJ2-3
d_call: TRBD2
v_call: TRBV5-4
clone_size: -
cdr3_nt: TGTGCCAGCAGCTCCTGGACTAGCGGTGACACAGATACGCAGTATTTT
cdr3_aa: CASSSWTSGDTDTQYF

j_call: TRBJ1-2
d_call: -
v_call: TRBV10-3
clone_size: -
cdr3_nt: TGTGCCATCAGTCTTAACCTAGACAGCTATGGCTACACCTTC
cdr3_aa: CAISLNLDSYGYTF

j_call: TRBJ1-2
d_call: -
v_call: TRBV5-8
clone_size: -
cdr3_nt: TGTGCCAGCAGCCCACCCCACGGGGGGGACTATGGCTACACCTTC
cdr3_aa: CASSPPHGGDYGYTF

j_call: TRBJ2-1
d_call: -
v_call: TRBV2
clone_size: once
cdr3_nt: TGTGCCAGCAGTGAAGCCGGACTATACGTTGAGCAGTTCTTC
cdr3_aa: CASSEAGLYVEQFF

j_call: TRBJ2-1
d_call: TRBD1
v_call: TRBV4-1
clone_size: -
cdr3_nt: TGCGCCAGCAGCCAATTTTTGGGACAGGGGATGGGTGAGCAGTTCTTC
cdr3_aa: CASSQFLGQGMGEQFF

j_call: TRBJ1-1
d_call: -
v_call: TRBV9
clone_size: -
cdr3_nt: TGTGCCAGCAGCGTAGAGAGGGGGACTGAAGCTTTCTTT
cdr3_aa: CASSVERGTEAFF

j_call: TRBJ1-2
d_call: TRBD1
v_call: TRBV5-1
clone_size: -
cdr3_nt: TGCGCCAGCAGCTTGGTGACAGGGACCTATGGCTACACCTTC
cdr3_aa: CASSLVTGTYGYTF

j_call: TRBJ1-5
d_call: TRBD1
v_call: TRBV19
clone_size: -
cdr3_nt: TGTGCCAGCAGGGGGTCATTAGGAATTTTAGGCAATCAGCCCCAGCATTTT
cdr3_aa: CASRGSLGILGNQPQHF

j_call: TRBJ2-2
d_call: -
v_call: TRBV27
clone_size: -
cdr3_nt: TGTGCCAGCAAGGGGCAGCCTAACACCGGGGAGCTGTTTTTT
cdr3_aa: CASKGQPNTGELFF

j_call: TRBJ1-2
d_call: TRBD1
v_call: TRBV9
clone_size: -
cdr3_nt: TGTGCCAGCAGCGACCAGGGGGCACGTGGCTACACCTTC
cdr3_aa: CASSDQGARGYTF

j_call: TRBJ2-7
d_call: TRBD2
v_call: TRBV14
clone_size: -
cdr3_nt: TGTGCCAGCAGCCCGACCTTACTAGCGGCCTACGAGCAGTACTTC
cdr3_aa: CASSPTLLAAYEQYF

j_call: TRBJ2-2
d_call: -
v_call: TRBV5-1
clone_size: -
cdr3_nt: TGCGCCAGCAGCTTGGGAGGGCGACTTCACACCGGGGAGCTGTTTTTT
cdr3_aa: CASSLGGRLHTGELFF

j_call: TRBJ2-7
d_call: -
v_call: TRBV9
clone_size: -
cdr3_nt: TGTGCCAGCAGCCCCCTTCCCCGGTACGAGCAGTACTTC
cdr3_aa: CASSPLPRYEQYF

j_call: TRBJ2-7
d_call: TRBD1
v_call: TRBV5-6
clone_size: -
cdr3_nt: TGTGCCAGCAGCTTGTCGGCAGGGGGCTATTTCTACGAGCAGTACTTC
cdr3_aa: CASSLSAGGYFYEQYF

j_call: TRBJ2-7
d_call: TRBD1
v_call: TRBV10-3
clone_size: -
cdr3_nt: TGTGCCATCAGTGAGAGGACAGGGGGTCTACACGAGCAGTACTTC
cdr3_aa: CAISERTGGLHEQYF

j_call: TRBJ1-5
d_call: -
v_call: TRBV2
clone_size: -
cdr3_nt: TGTGCCAGCAGTCCCGAGGAGAGGCCCCAGCATTTT
cdr3_aa: CASSPEERPQHF

j_call: TRBJ1-1
d_call: TRBD1
v_call: TRBV30
clone_size: -
cdr3_nt: TGTGCCTGTCCCCAGGGGGTGAACACTGAAGCTTTCTTT
cdr3_aa: CACPQGVNTEAFF

j_call: TRBJ1-4
d_call: -
v_call: TRBV5-1
clone_size: -
cdr3_nt: TGCGCCAGCAGCTTGATCGGAGTTGCAACTAATGAAAAACTGTTTTTT
cdr3_aa: CASSLIGVATNEKLFF

j_call: TRBJ2-3
d_call: TRBD1
v_call: TRBV7-2
clone_size: -
cdr3_nt: TGTGCCAGCAGCTTTGACAGGGGCCCAGATACGCAGTATTTT
cdr3_aa: CASSFDRGPDTQYF

j_call: TRBJ1-6
d_call: -
v_call: TRBV10-3
clone_size: -
cdr3_nt: TGTGCCATCAGTGCGAACAGGGAGAATTCACCCCTCCACTTT
cdr3_aa: CAISANRENSPLHF

j_call: TRBJ1-2
d_call: TRBD1
v_call: TRBV9
clone_size: -
cdr3_nt: TGTGCCAGCAGCGTAGACTCGACAGGGGGTGAAATGAGGGGCTACACCTTC
cdr3_aa: CASSVDSTGGEMRGYTF

j_call: TRBJ2-2
d_call: TRBD2
v_call: TRBV29-1
clone_size: -
cdr3_nt: TGCAGCGTTGAGCCCAGCGGGGTTACCGGGGAGCTGTTTTTT
cdr3_aa: CSVEPSGVTGELFF

j_call: TRBJ2-3
d_call: -
v_call: TRBV30
clone_size: once
cdr3_nt: TGTGCCTGGAGTGTCAGGGTATTGGATACGCAGTATTTT
cdr3_aa: CAWSVRVLDTQYF

j_call: TRBJ2-6
d_call: TRBD1
v_call: TRBV2
clone_size: -
cdr3_nt: TGTGCCAGCAGTGAAACGGGACAGGGGGCGCTCGGGGCCAACGTCCTGACTTTC
cdr3_aa: CASSETGQGALGANVLTF

j_call: TRBJ1-4
d_call: TRBD1
v_call: TRBV6-5
clone_size: -
cdr3_nt: TGTGCCAGCAGCCCGACAGGGGGCGGTGAAAAACTGTTTTTT
cdr3_aa: CASSPTGGGEKLFF

j_call: TRBJ2-6
d_call: TRBD2
v_call: TRBV7-2
clone_size: -
cdr3_nt: TGTGCCAGCAGCCCCTGGATGGGCGGGAGCTCTGGGGCCAACGTCCTGACTTTC
cdr3_aa: CASSPWMGGSSGANVLTF

j_call: TRBJ1-3
d_call: -
v_call: TRBV4-3
clone_size: -
cdr3_nt: TGCGCCAGCAGCCAAGATCGAATAGGGGAAACTGGAAACACCATATATTTT
cdr3_aa: CASSQDRIGETGNTIYF

j_call: TRBJ1-1
d_call: -
v_call: TRBV6-5
clone_size: -
cdr3_nt: TGTGCCAGCAAGAAACAGTTAAACACTGAAGCTTTCTTT
cdr3_aa: CASKKQLNTEAFF

j_call: TRBJ2-7
d_call: -
v_call: TRBV7-2
clone_size: -
cdr3_nt: TGTGCCAGCAGCTTAGGAGGGGGGGCCTACGAGCAGTACTTC
cdr3_aa: CASSLGGGAYEQYF

j_call: TRBJ1-6
d_call: -
v_call: TRBV14
clone_size: -
cdr3_nt: TGTGCCAGCAGCCAGGGGGGGGAACGATCACCCCTCCACTTT
cdr3_aa: CASSQGGERSPLHF

j_call: TRBJ1-2
d_call: -
v_call: TRBV6-1
clone_size: once
cdr3_nt: TGTGCCAGCAGTGAAGCGCGACGGAGTAACTATGGCTACACCTTC
cdr3_aa: CASSEARRSNYGYTF

j_call: TRBJ2-5
d_call: TRBD2
v_call: TRBV2
clone_size: -
cdr3_nt: TGTGCCAGCAGAGGGACTAGCGGGGGGCCTACATTAGAGACCCAGTACTTC
cdr3_aa: CASRGTSGGPTLETQYF

j_call: TRBJ2-7
d_call: -
v_call: TRBV6-5
clone_size: -
cdr3_nt: TGTGCCAGCAGTTACACGGGGGACAGCTACGAGCAGTACTTC
cdr3_aa: CASSYTGDSYEQYF

j_call: TRBJ1-2
d_call: -
v_call: TRBV7-9
clone_size: -
cdr3_nt: TGTGCCAGCAGCTTGAGTAGGGGCTATGGCTACACCTTC
cdr3_aa: CASSLSRGYGYTF

j_call: TRBJ2-2
d_call: TRBD1
v_call: TRBV5-1
clone_size: -
cdr3_nt: TGCGCCAGCAGCTTGGAAGGCAGGGGGACCGGGGAGCTGTTTTTT
cdr3_aa: CASSLEGRGTGELFF

j_call: TRBJ1-1
d_call: -
v_call: TRBV16
clone_size: -
cdr3_nt: TGTGCCAGCAGCCAGCAACTCAGTAGGAGCTATCCCACTGAAGCTTTCTTT
cdr3_aa: CASSQQLSRSYPTEAFF

j_call: TRBJ1-2
d_call: TRBD1
v_call: TRBV27
clone_size: -
cdr3_nt: TGTGCCAGCAGTTTAAACAGGGGAGATGGCTACACCTTC
cdr3_aa: CASSLNRGDGYTF

j_call: TRBJ1-2
d_call: -
v_call: TRBV5-6
clone_size: few
cdr3_nt: TGTGCCAGCAGCTTGGTAACTACTGGCTACACCTTC
cdr3_aa: CASSLVTTGYTF

j_call: TRBJ1-4
d_call: -
v_call: TRBV3-1/TRBV3-2
clone_size: -
cdr3_nt: TGTGCCAGCAGCCAAGTCCGGGGGACTAATGAAAAACTGTTTTTT
cdr3_aa: CASSQVRGTNEKLFF

j_call: TRBJ1-1
d_call: TRBD1
v_call: TRBV9
clone_size: -
cdr3_nt: TGTGCCAGCAGCGTTGAAGGGGCTCTGACAGGGACTGAAGCTTTCTTT
cdr3_aa: CASSVEGALTGTEAFF

j_call: TRBJ2-1
d_call: -
v_call: TRBV5-1
clone_size: -
cdr3_nt: TGCGCCAGCAGCCCAGGACAGAACAATGAGCAGTTCTTC
cdr3_aa: CASSPGQNNEQFF

j_call: TRBJ1-4
d_call: TRBD1
v_call: TRBV20-1
clone_size: -
cdr3_nt: TGCAGTGCTAGTAACCCGACAGGGTTAAGGGAAAAACTGTTTTTT
cdr3_aa: CSASNPTGLREKLFF

j_call: TRBJ1-1
d_call: -
v_call: TRBV11-2
clone_size: -
cdr3_nt: TGTGCCAGCACCGCGCGCACTGAAGCTTTCTTT
cdr3_aa: CASTARTEAFF

j_call: TRBJ2-2
d_call: -
v_call: TRBV7-9
clone_size: -
cdr3_nt: TGTGCCAGCAGCTTAGGTCGTTTGGCCCAGAACACCGGGGAGCTGTTTTTT
cdr3_aa: CASSLGRLAQNTGELFF